The 9 T cell receptor beta chains listed next were all sequenced from one sample in a study of blood T cell repertoires in COVID-19. Clones were read by immunoSEQ multiplex PCR, and TCRdb kept only the in-frame ones, dropping some. This sample has 43,000 or so clones, with roughly 90% found just once. The sample consisted of peripheral blood. The receptor source for this set is an elderly woman with active COVID-19.

CDR3 sequence reads: CASSATLYTQYF. The CDR3 bases are TGTGCCAGCAGCGCGACTCTCTATACGCAGTATTTT. The chain links TRBV7-9 to TRBJ2-3, with no clear D. Germline CDR1 is SEHNR and CDR2 is FQNEAQ (reference sequence). The CDR3 runs 12 residues. V lost 5 bases, J lost 7 bases, and 10 bases lay in between.

The V and J genes are TRBV5-1 and TRBJ1-5; TRBD1 is a possible D gene (6 bases). The V and J ends lost 8 bases and 0 bases respectively, with 18 bases between them. The CDR3 is 16 amino acids. Germline V gene data show CDR1 as SGHRS and CDR2 as YFSETQ. The CDR3 coding sequence is TGCGCCAGTCCGGGGACATCTGATTATAGCAATCAGCCCCAGCATTTT. This codes for CASPGTSDYSNQPQHF.

Note on this clone: Other DNA sequences in the sample encode the same CDR3. The chain uses TRBV3-1 (or the pseudogene TRBV3-2) and TRBJ1-1; D perhaps matches TRBD1 (6 bases). Trimming took off 11 bases at V and 5 bases at J, with 12 bases between the two ends. Germline V gene sequence: CDR1 LGHDT, CDR2 YNNKEL (reference sequence). CDR3 length: 11 residues. The CDR3 reads CASRGGTEAFF. CDR3 coding DNA: TGTGCCTCGAGAGGGGGAACTGAAGCTTTCTTT.

V is TRBV19 and J is TRBJ1-1; a possible D gene is TRBD1 (5 bases). CDR3 length: 14 amino acids. Trimming shortened V by 3 bases and J by 2 bases, and 10 bases separated the two germline ends. Germline values: CDR1 LNHDA, CDR2 SQIVND (reference sequence). The CDR3 DNA is TGTGCCAGTAGTATGGTAGGGGCAAACACTGAAGCTTTCTTT. Its protein product is CASSMVGANTEAFF. Using reference TRBV19 and TRBJ1-1 for the parts outside the CDR3, the full variable domain is DGGITQSPKYLFRKEGQNVTLSCEQNLNHDAMYWYRQDPGQGLRLIYYSQIVNDFQKGDIAEGYSVSREKKESFPLTVTSAQKNPTAFYLCASSMVGANTEAFFGQGTRLTVV.

V and J are TRBV28 and TRBJ2-7; 14 bases match TRBD2. V gave up 5 bases and J gave up 4 bases; unmatched junction bases: 10. Per the germline V gene, CDR1 is MDHEN and CDR2 is SYDVKM. This CDR3 spans 17 amino acids. The CDR3 sequence: CASSPTGTSGGRYEQYF. Here the CDR3 DNA reads TGTGCCAGCAGTCCCACCGGGACTAGCGGGGGACGGTACGAGCAGTACTTC.

The V gene is TRBV19, the J gene TRBJ1-2; TRBD1 might be the D (5 bases). CDR3 size: 14 residues. V was shortened by 3 bases and J by 2 bases, with 10 bases between the two germline ends. Per the germline V gene, CDR1 is LNHDA and CDR2 is SQIVND (reference sequence). This CDR3 is CASSIGQGNYGYTF. In nucleotides, the CDR3 is TGTGCCAGTAGTATTGGGCAGGGCAACTATGGCTACACCTTC.

This sequence joins TRBV5-4 and TRBJ2-1, with 8 positions matching TRBD2. Losses at the gene ends were 4 bases for V and 6 bases for J; bases not matched to a gene: 12. Germline CDR1 reads SGHNT; CDR2 reads YYREEE (reference sequence). CDR3 length equals 16 residues. The CDR3 protein is CASSKPTGGPSNEQFF. CDR3 bases: TGTGCCAGCAGCAAGCCCACGGGGGGGCCAAGCAATGAGCAGTTCTTC.

Only a few counts were recorded for this clone. The chain links TRBV28 to TRBJ1-5, with unresolved D. V lost 4 bases, J lost 6 bases, and 7 bases lay in between. The V gene's germline CDR1 is MDHEN and CDR2 SYDVKM. The CDR3 totals 12 residues. The CDR3 DNA is TGTGCCAGCAGTTCTGACATTCAGCCCCAGCATTTT. This translates into CASSSDIQPQHF.

V gene TRBV7-8 combines with J gene TRBJ1-1; possibly TRBD1 for D (5 bases). The germline gives CDR1 SGHVS, CDR2 FQNEAQ. The CDR3 spans 14 residues. V shed 5 bases and J shed 2 bases, with 12 bases lying between them. The CDR3 reads CASSRNGHNTEAFF. In DNA, the CDR3 is TGTGCCAGCAGCCGAAACGGACATAACACTGAAGCTTTCTTT.